This TCR beta chain was identified during a study of blood T cell repertoires in COVID-19. Study-level information: Specimens from acute and convalescent COVID-19 originated in the United States, Italy and Spain.

V lost 6 bases to trimming and J lost 0 bases, with 11 bases between them. This CDR3 is 15 amino acids long. Germline V gene sequence: CDR1 ENHRY, CDR2 SYGVKD. Produced via immunoSEQ multiplex PCR; TCRdb's table is partial and in-frame only. The sample yields about 98,000 clones, 82% seen once. The source of this sequence is a man between 65 and 85 years old with active or convalescent COVID-19. The chain carries TRBV10-3 and TRBJ2-2; TRBD1 might be the D (6 bases). Sequenced input: peripheral blood. The CDR3 nucleotides are TGTGCCATCAGGGCCGGGACACCGAACACCGGGGAGCTGTTTTTT. Encoded protein: CAIRAGTPNTGELFF.